This TCR beta chain was captured in a study of early T cells in non-severe SARS-CoV-2 infection (dated by TCRdb to about 2021). The study in broad terms: Because TCR sequencing relied on bulk RNA taken from unsorted whole blood, pairing of alpha and beta chains was not possible. Paper-wide results and their limitations: VDJdb matching was skewed toward anti-spike CD8 responses and likely underestimated virus-specific expansions, missing private and CD4 specificities.

As to this clonotype: Its antigen specificity is not known. It has no much larger one-base neighbor in the sample; base qualities were not kept.

The library was generated by 5' RACE. Sequencing relied on a NextSeq 500. To correct for sequencing error and PCR bias, the TCR library protocol tagged individual cDNA molecules with unique molecular identifiers. TCR alpha and beta chains were both sequenced, and the abundances of alpha and beta sequences in each sample were closely correlated with each other. Per the original workflow: Decombinator V4 was used to annotate the V gene, J gene and CDR3 of the TCR sequences. TCRs were defined as expanded if a significant change between any two time points was detected under a Poisson model with p below 0.0001. Abundances of TCRs were expressed as counts per million after normalisation to the total number of TCRs sequenced in each sample. TRAV1-2 paired with TRAJ12, TRAJ20 or TRAJ33 defined MAIT TCRs, while TRAV10 paired with TRAJ18 defined iNKT TCRs. VDJdb, accessed on 1 November 2021, was searched for TCRs annotated for CMV, EBV and SARS-CoV-2, and TCRs annotated for more than one antigen were excluded. TCRdb itself trimmed the public reads at Q25 with fastp, ran MiXCR and retained productive beta chains. Rows matching on CDR3 protein sequence are summarized as one entry with the most common DNA and genes. In this record, the V and J calls reflect TCRdb's handling and not the investigators' own analysis. For this sample the table gives under 80,000 distinct CDR3 sequences, of which more than 9% were detected only once. The ten most abundant clones make up 3% to 4% of the sample.

Cut back by 5 bases and 3 bases, the V and J ends lie 17 bases apart. Taken from cysteine to phenylalanine, the CDR3 has 16 residues. Only the CDR3 part of the read is kept: 48 bases, read in frame from the first base. Reading the germline V gene gives CDR1 MDHEN and CDR2 SYDVKM. Set within a cohort of healthcare workers in London, UK, this nested case-control study involved weekly PCR testing of nasopharyngeal swabs along with blood sampling. Healthcare workers were enrolled in the week of the UK lockdown, from 23 to 31 March 2020, and were followed every week for up to roughly 15 weeks. The chain is encoded by TRBV28 joined to TRBJ2-1, with the D segment possibly TRBD1 or TRBD2, each aligning over 5 bases. The receptor was derived from an adult who was a healthcare worker with PCR-confirmed SARS-CoV-2 infection or an uninfected control (not recorded which). The sequenced material came from whole blood. The CDR3 protein is CASSPRRRRGYNEQFF. The nucleotide sequence reads TGTGCCAGCAGTCCGCGGAGGCGTAGGGGCTACAATGAGCAGTTCTTC.